These T cell receptor beta chains were read from a single sample in a study of blood T cell repertoires in COVID-19. TCRdb's table, derived via immunoSEQ multiplex PCR, lists solely in-frame clones and lacks some. The sample records some 270,000 clones, around 90% being singletons. The sequencing input was PBMCs or T cells enriched from blood (not recorded which). The receptors come from a woman between 40 and 50 years old who had recovered from COVID-19. Each CDR3 is given with its conserved first and last residue. Fields, in order: J gene, V gene, D gene, clone size, CDR3 protein, CDR3 DNA. The D gene is left open where the match is weak. Not every row has a clone size; where given, it reads once, few, many or a size class.

j_gene: TRBJ2-2
v_gene: TRBV19
d_gene: TRBD1
abundance: NA
CDR3aa: CASSNRGANTGELFF
CDR3nt: TGTGCCAGTAGCAACAGGGGCGCGAACACCGGGGAGCTGTTTTTT

j_gene: TRBJ1-2
v_gene: TRBV30
d_gene: NA
abundance: NA
CDR3aa: CAWSDGYGYTF
CDR3nt: TGTGCCTGGAGTGACGGGTATGGCTACACCTTC

j_gene: TRBJ2-5
v_gene: TRBV2
d_gene: NA
abundance: NA
CDR3aa: CASSESTVQETQYF
CDR3nt: TGTGCCAGCAGTGAATCCACGGTCCAAGAGACCCAGTACTTC

j_gene: TRBJ1-2
v_gene: TRBV27
d_gene: NA
abundance: NA
CDR3aa: CASSRGGSYYGYTF
CDR3nt: TGTGCCAGCAGTCGAGGGGGATCTTACTATGGCTACACCTTC

j_gene: TRBJ1-6
v_gene: TRBV4-3
d_gene: NA
abundance: NA
CDR3aa: CASSQDPNRPLHF
CDR3nt: TGCGCCAGCAGCCAAGATCCGAACAGACCCCTCCACTTT

j_gene: TRBJ2-1
v_gene: TRBV30
d_gene: TRBD2
abundance: NA
CDR3aa: CAWDLAGGHEQFF
CDR3nt: TGTGCCTGGGACCTGGCGGGGGGCCATGAGCAGTTCTTC

j_gene: TRBJ1-2
v_gene: TRBV11-2
d_gene: NA
abundance: NA
CDR3aa: CASSLMTPRGPYGYTF
CDR3nt: TGTGCCAGCAGCTTAATGACCCCAAGGGGTCCCTATGGCTACACCTTC

j_gene: TRBJ2-7
v_gene: TRBV2
d_gene: TRBD2
abundance: NA
CDR3aa: CASSENLAGGRGGEQYF
CDR3nt: TGTGCCAGCAGTGAAAACCTAGCGGGGGGTCGAGGGGGCGAGCAGTACTTC

j_gene: TRBJ1-2
v_gene: TRBV11-2
d_gene: NA
abundance: NA
CDR3aa: CASSISGNGYTF
CDR3nt: TGTGCCAGCAGTATATCGGGAAATGGCTACACCTTC

j_gene: TRBJ1-6
v_gene: TRBV18
d_gene: TRBD1
abundance: once
CDR3aa: CASSPLDRSSYNSPLHF
CDR3nt: TGTGCCAGCTCACCCTTGGACAGGAGCTCCTATAATTCACCCCTCCACTTT

j_gene: TRBJ1-6
v_gene: TRBV30
d_gene: NA
abundance: NA
CDR3aa: CAWSVRPAVSSPLHF
CDR3nt: TGTGCCTGGAGTGTAAGACCCGCGGTCAGTTCACCCCTCCACTTT